These T cell receptor beta chains were read from a single sample in a study of blood T cells in healthy people across ages. TCRdb reprocessed the 5' RACE reads via MiXCR and lists one record per CDR3 protein. This sample has under 1,000,000 distinct CDR3 sequences; around 50% occur once, and the top ten carry less than 20%. Source material: blood. These receptors were taken from a man aged 80 or over in good health. Each CDR3 is given with its conserved first and last residue. D genes are given only for firm matches. Some rows have no size entry. The others give once, few or many, or a class for an expanded clone.

>TRBV9|TRBD2|many|TRBJ2-7
CASSAGLAGGPFGEQYF
TGTGCCAGCAGCGCCGGACTAGCGGGAGGGCCGTTCGGCGAGCAGTACTTC
>TRBV7-6|NA|many|TRBJ2-5
CASRSQSRGGETQYF
TGTGCCAGCAGATCCCAATCCAGGGGGGGGGAGACCCAGTACTTC
>TRBV25-1|TRBD2|few|TRBJ2-1
CASAGTSGWNEQFF
TGTGCCAGCGCCGGGACTAGCGGGTGGAATGAGCAGTTCTTC
>TRBV11-3|NA|NA|TRBJ2-1
CASSSGTGPGEQFF
TGTGCCAGCAGCTCCGGGACTGGTCCGGGGGAGCAGTTCTTC
>TRBV5-1|TRBD2|NA|TRBJ2-7
CVSSFSGRGLEQYF
TGCGTCAGCAGCTTTAGCGGGAGAGGACTCGAGCAGTACTTC
>TRBV29-1|TRBD1|NA|TRBJ1-2
CSVESTGGELGYGYTF
TGCAGCGTTGAATCGACAGGGGGCGAACTAGGGTACGGCTACACCTTC
>TRBV9|TRBD2|NA|TRBJ2-1
CASSGPGLAVDEQFF
TGTGCCAGCAGCGGACCGGGACTAGCGGTCGATGAGCAGTTCTTC
>TRBV4-3|NA|many|TRBJ2-5
CASSQGSGNAGWGETQYF
TGCGCCAGCAGCCAAGGGTCCGGTAACGCGGGATGGGGCGAGACCCAGTACTTC
>TRBV12-3/TRBV12-4|NA|NA|TRBJ1-4
CASSLGQGEKLFF
TGTGCCAGCAGTTTAGGGCAGGGTGAAAAACTGTTTTTT
>TRBV29-1|NA|once|TRBJ2-5
CSDPTATSQETQYF
TGTAGCGACCCGACTGCTACCAGCCAAGAGACCCAGTACTTC
>TRBV20-1|NA|NA|TRBJ2-1
CSARDLARASLNEQFF
TGCAGTGCGCGAGATCTTGCCAGGGCCTCTCTCAATGAGCAGTTCTTC
>TRBV4-3|NA|many|TRBJ2-7
CASSREGYYEQYF
TGCGCCAGCAGCCGTGAAGGATACTACGAGCAGTACTTC
>TRBV6-2/TRBV6-3|NA|NA|TRBJ1-2
CASSDGQYGYGYTF
TGTGCCAGCAGTGACGGACAGTACGGCTATGGCTACACCTTC
>TRBV20-1|NA|NA|TRBJ2-1
CSASRAPVGGSYNEQFF
TGCAGTGCTAGCCGAGCCCCGGTGGGGGGCTCCTACAATGAGCAGTTCTTC
>TRBV12-3/TRBV12-4|NA|once|TRBJ1-6
CASSAGPGNSPLHF
TGTGCCAGCAGTGCGGGGCCAGGGAATTCACCCCTCCACTTT
>TRBV3-1|NA|NA|TRBJ1-5
CASSQDRSNGQPQHF
TGTGCCAGCAGCCAAGATCGGAGCAACGGACAGCCCCAGCATTTT